This TCR beta chain was sequenced in a study of cytomegalovirus exposure and HLA in healthy donors. Broader study findings: Excluded were some V segments that proved indistinguishable, including TRBV6-2 and TRBV6-3.

A multiplex PCR was run with 60 Vbeta primers and 13 Jbeta primers. Sequencing was performed with immunoSEQ multiplex PCR; in TCRdb, only in-frame clones are kept and a portion is missing. The profile shows 90,000 to 120,000 clones, 65% to 75% of them singletons. Trimming removed 7 bases at V and 2 bases at J, with 7 bases between. There are 11 residues in the CDR3. Germline V CDR1 and CDR2: SQVTM, ANQGSEA. This clone was seen more than once but under ten times. Antigen specificity is unknown. The chain joins TRBV29-1 to TRBJ2-3; D gene ambiguous. The specimen was PBMCs. This TCR was recovered from a woman aged 18-35 years in good health and CMV-seropositive. CDR3 residues: CSDQNTDTQYF. The DNA for the CDR3 is TGCAGCGACCAGAACACAGATACGCAGTATTTT.